Below, 9 T cell receptor beta chains from the same sample are listed, as sequenced in a study of beta chain features in type 1 diabetes. Notes on the study in general: For Type 1 diabetes patients, all four CD4+ subsets carried TCRB CDR3s that were moderately but significantly shorter.

These receptors are not linked to any known antigen. Expressed TCRB transcripts were sequenced because the entire RNA isolate underwent reverse transcription. The repertoire was sequenced with immunoSEQ multiplex PCR; TCRdb's copy has only in-frame clones and lacks some. The profile covers 300,000 to 450,000 clones, with around 9.6% appearing a single time and about 0.64% taken by the ten largest. Material for sequencing was central memory CD4+ T cells from blood. The source of these receptors is a man aged 30 to 39 with type 1 diabetes.

This clone came up many times. This chain uses TRBV14 with TRBJ2-4; D remains unclear. The CDR3 is 15 amino acids. Germline V gives CDR1 SGHDN, CDR2 FVKESK. The V end was cut by 2 bases, the J end by 4 bases, with 12 bases between. The CDR3 region is CASSQLQEGKNIQYF. CDR3 in DNA: TGTGCCAGCAGCCAACTGCAGGAAGGAAAAAACATTCAGTACTTC.

The V call is TRBV28, the J call TRBJ1-2, with a tentative D call TRBD1 (5 bases). The CDR3 runs 15 residues. The germline CDR1 and CDR2 sequences are MDHEN and SYDVKM. Trimming took 1 base from V and 10 from J, leaving 19 bases between them. Here the CDR3 DNA reads TGTGCCAGCAGTTTATTGGTAGGTTCCGGAGGGGACTACACCTTC. Its translation is CASSLLVGSGGDYTF.

The chain is built from TRBV7-9 and TRBJ2-2, with D possibly matching TRBD1 (5 bases). The germline V and J ends were trimmed by 5 bases and 1 base, with 11 bases remaining between them. The V gene's germline CDR1 is SEHNR and CDR2 FQNEAQ (reference sequence). CDR3 length: 15 residues. The CDR3 coding sequence is TGTGCCAGCAGCCCCGGGCAGGGGAACACCGGGGAGCTGTTTTTT. This sequence encodes CASSPGQGNTGELFF.

This clone was seen a few times. This same CDR3 is encoded by further DNA sequences in the sample. The rearrangement uses TRBV9 and TRBJ2-1, with no clear D. Deletions cut 4 bases from V and 0 bases from J, with 5 bases between. Germline V lookup: CDR1 SGDLS, CDR2 YYNGEE. The CDR3 length is 13 residues. The CDR3 loop is CASSLSSYNEQFF. The CDR3, as DNA: TGTGCCAGCAGCCTGAGCTCCTACAATGAGCAGTTCTTC.

V gene TRBV6-6 combines with J gene TRBJ2-5; D perhaps matches TRBD2 (5 bases). The CDR3 spans 14 residues. The germline CDR1 and CDR2 sequences are MNHNY and SVGAGI (reference sequence). Trimming shortened V by 5 bases and J by 5 bases, and 15 bases separated the two germline ends. DNA of the CDR3: TGTGCCAGCAGTCCCCGGACTTGGGCTGAGACCCAGTACTTC. This sequence encodes CASSPRTWAETQYF.

In this sample, this clone turned up a few times. This chain links TRBV5-1 with TRBJ2-1, with 13 bases matching TRBD2. J lost 7 bases, V lost 4 bases, and 5 bases had no gene match. The CDR3 extends over 15 amino acids. Germline V gives CDR1 SGHRS, CDR2 YFSETQ. In DNA, the CDR3 is TGCGCCAGCAGCGCACTAGCGGGAGGGCAAAATGAGCAGTTCTTC. Its protein is CASSALAGGQNEQFF.

This clone has ten or more counts. CDR3 residues: CASSSRQAPNTGELFF. In DNA form, the CDR3 reads TGTGCCAGCAGCTCAAGACAAGCTCCGAACACCGGGGAGCTGTTTTTT. The chain couples TRBV11-2 to TRBJ2-2; no firm D call. The CDR3 has 16 amino acids. V was trimmed by 4 bases and J by 0 bases, leaving 12 bases between them. The germline V gene has CDR1 SGHAT and CDR2 FQNNGV.

This chain joins TRBV5-4 and TRBJ1-3; D is undetermined. The ends were cut back, 4 bases at V and 7 bases at J, with 18 bases in the middle. Germline CDR1 is SGHNT and CDR2 is YYREEE (reference sequence). The CDR3 sequence is 15 residues long. CDR3 nucleotides: TGTGCCAGCAGCCAAGAGCCGGGCCCCTCCAACACCATATATTTT. Protein: CASSQEPGPSNTIYF.

V is TRBV6-6 and J is TRBJ1-6; no clear D. There are 13 residues in the CDR3. V was pared by 5 bases and J by 7 bases, with 9 bases between. Germline CDR1 reads MNHNY; CDR2 reads SVGAGI (reference sequence). DNA for the CDR3: TGTGCCAGCAGTCGGGGTGAAAATTCACCCCTCCACTTT. Residues: CASSRGENSPLHF.